This T cell receptor (beta chain) emerged from a study of T cell repertoires in cytomegalovirus infection. Looking at the study overall: HLA-B-restricted CMV epitopes that are well studied were used alongside recently identified HLA-C-restricted ones. Indications of both CMV infection and matching HLA type were provided by public TCR beta signatures. Study-level findings and limits: People with CMV and the relevant HLA were identified by cumulative public TCR beta family frequency. Dominating the ex vivo response were HLA-C-restricted CMV-specific TCR beta clonotypes.

About this clonotype: The antigen is unknown.

Trimming removed 3 bases from V and 7 bases from J, with 13 bases in between. The CDR3 is made up of 15 amino acids. TCRdb reanalysed the reads using MiXCR and keeps one entry per CDR3 protein. This repertoire shows some 920,000 distinct CDR3 sequences, around 30% found once; its top ten account for around an eighth. The clonotype originates from a human donor in good health (CMV status not recorded). Some clones in this sample may be carry-over from other donors' samples. Sample: cultured CD8+ T cells from PBMCs, taken from culture after CMV antigen stimulation. The rearrangement joins TRBV12-3 or TRBV12-4 to TRBJ1-6; D uncertain. The DNA for the CDR3 is TGTGCCAGCAGTTTGGGAAGAGGGAGAAATTCACCCCTCCACTTT. It codes for CASSLGRGRNSPLHF.